Listed here are 29 T cell receptor beta chains from one sample, sequenced in a study of Ad26.COV2.S vaccination and SARS-CoV-2 variants. As to treatment: some 20 received Ad26.COV2.S at low or high dose, single or two shots; about 5 received placebo; per-sample allocation not given. Specimens were obtained on day 63 following the first vaccine or placebo injection. Data came from immunoSEQ multiplex PCR; TCRdb stores just in-frame clones and leaves some out. Of about 680,000 clones in the sample, around 92% are singletons; the top ten hold 1.5%. Source: peripheral blood, taken in a trial of Ad26.COV2.S vaccine versus placebo. All receptors derive from a person aged 18-60 years who received the Ad26.COV2.S COVID-19 vaccine or a placebo.

The chain combines TRBV2 with TRBJ1-4; perhaps TRBD1 as D (5 bases). The CDR3 runs to 14 residues. Germline CDR1 reads SNHLY; CDR2 reads FYNNEI. Trimming stripped 6 bases from V and 11 bases from J, with 19 bases between. CDR3 DNA sequence: TGTGCCAGCAGCGATAGGGGCCGTTCGTCGAAACTGTTTTTT. Its translation: CASSDRGRSSKLFF.

This clone was observed a few times. J is TRBJ2-7 and V is TRBV3-1 (or the pseudogene TRBV3-2); TRBD2 matches at 14 bases. V dropped 4 bases and J dropped 4; count of bases not matched to a gene: 6. The CDR3 has 16 residues. From germline, CDR1 is LGHDT and CDR2 YNNKEL (reference sequence). The CDR3 nucleotides are TGTGCCAGCAGCCCGGGACTAGCGGGAGAGATGTACGAGCAGTACTTC. It is translated as CASSPGLAGEMYEQYF.

This clone was seen only once. The genes are TRBV30 and TRBJ2-6; D may be TRBD1 or TRBD2 (5 bases each). V gave up 2 bases and J gave up 4 bases, with 9 bases separating them. Germline V lookup: CDR1 GTSNPN, CDR2 SVGIG (reference sequence). CDR3 length equals 14 residues. CDR3 protein: CAWSRGVGANVLTF. CDR3 in DNA: TGTGCCTGGAGTAGGGGAGTGGGGGCCAACGTCCTGACTTTC. Full variable domain (remainder filled in from reference TRBV30 and TRBJ2-6): SQTIHQWPATLVQPVGSPLSLECTVEGTSNPNLYWYRQAAGRGLQLLFYSVGIGQISSEVPQNLSASRPQDRQFILSSKKLLLSDSGFYLCAWSRGVGANVLTFGAGSRLTVL.

CDR3 protein: CASSPREVLGGYGYTF. The CDR3 DNA is TGTGCCAGCAGCCCGAGGGAAGTACTCGGGGGCTATGGCTACACCTTC. The rearrangement uses TRBV7-2 and TRBJ1-2; D may be TRBD1 (5 bases). V lost 5 bases to trimming and J lost 4 bases, with 20 bases between them. Germline CDR1 SGHTA, CDR2 FQGNSA. The CDR3 extends over 16 amino acids.

The V gene is TRBV10-1, the J gene TRBJ2-3; 12 nucleotides match TRBD2. Germline trimming cut 2 bases from V and 11 bases from J; bases unmatched to any gene: 5. Looked up from germline, CDR1 is WNHNN and CDR2 is SYGVQD (reference sequence). CDR3 length: 14 residues. Here the CDR3 DNA reads TGCGCCAGCAGTGAGCTGCTAGCGGGAGGGAAGCAGTATTTT. Translating gives CASSELLAGGKQYF.

J is TRBJ2-5 and V is TRBV11-2, with D perhaps matching TRBD2 (6 bases). There are 15 residues in the CDR3. The V gene's germline CDR1 is SGHAT and CDR2 FQNNGV. Trimming removed 4 bases at V and 5 bases at J, with 17 bases between. The CDR3 sequence is CASSYGSGEVETQYF. As DNA, the CDR3 is TGTGCCAGCAGCTACGGGAGTGGTGAGGTGGAGACCCAGTACTTC.

This clone was observed once. The chain combines TRBV6-5 with TRBJ2-1; 9 bases line up with TRBD1. CDR1 is MNHEY, CDR2 SVGAGI, per germline. The length of the CDR3 is 14 residues. J lost 6 bases, V lost 5 bases, and 5 bases had no gene match. The CDR3 nucleotides read TGTGCCAGCAGTACCCGGACAGGGGTCAATGAGCAGTTCTTC. Translated, it gives CASSTRTGVNEQFF.

The V gene is TRBV5-6, the J gene TRBJ1-5; no clear D gene. Trimming removed 1 base from V and 1 base from J, with 9 bases in between. In germline, CDR1 is SGHDT, CDR2 YYEEEE. The CDR3 totals 15 residues. CDR3 DNA sequence: TGTGCCAGCAGCTTGCTAGGAGGGAGCAATCAGCCCCAGCATTTT. Amino acids: CASSLLGGSNQPQHF. The full variable domain, completed using reference TRBV5-6 and TRBJ1-5, is DAGVTQSPTHLIKTRGQQVTLRCSPKSGHDTVSWYQQALGQGPQFIFQYYEEEERQRGNFPDRFSGHQFPNYSSELNVNALLLGDSALYLCASSLLGGSNQPQHFGDGTRLSIL.

CDR3 nucleotides: TGTGCCAGTCGCTCGGCTAGCGGGGGGGATGGAAATGAGCAGTTCTTC. Its protein product is CASRSASGGDGNEQFF. The chain combines TRBV19 with TRBJ2-1, with 12 bases matching TRBD2. The ends lost 8 bases at V and 7 bases at J; junction bases unmatched: 12. From germline, CDR1 is LNHDA and CDR2 SQIVND (reference sequence). There are 16 residues in the CDR3.

The chain carries TRBV7-9 and TRBJ1-5; 10 positions match TRBD1. Germline V gene data show CDR1 as SEHNR and CDR2 as FQNEAQ (reference sequence). This CDR3 is built from 15 residues. V shed 3 bases, J shed 7 bases, and the junction held 6 bases outside the gene matches. The CDR3 region is CASSFGTGDGQPQHF. The CDR3 DNA sequence: TGTGCCAGCAGCTTCGGGACAGGGGATGGCCAGCCCCAGCATTTT.

V is TRBV4-3 and J is TRBJ1-2, with 7 nucleotides matching TRBD1. The ends lost 3 bases at V and 4 bases at J; junction bases unmatched: 14. This CDR3 has 17 amino acids. Germline V lookup: CDR1 LGHNA, CDR2 YSLEER. CDR3 amino acids: CASSQSSYRGTSYGYTF. DNA for the CDR3: TGCGCCAGCAGCCAGAGCTCTTACAGGGGCACTTCCTATGGCTACACCTTC.

J is TRBJ2-3 and V is TRBV12-3 or TRBV12-4; 9 positions match TRBD1. After removal of 4 bases from V and 6 bases from J, the junction contained 2 bases not matched to a gene. The CDR3 spans 13 residues. CDR3 in DNA: TGTGCCAGCAGTTCCACAGGGGGCGATACGCAGTATTTT. Translated: CASSSTGGDTQYF.

The chain recombines TRBV11-2 with TRBJ2-5, with 9 bases lining up with TRBD2. The J segment lost 4 bases and the V segment lost 1 base, leaving 1 base of the junction unmatched. The CDR3 loop spans 14 amino acids. Germline CDR1 reads SGHAT; CDR2 reads FQNNGV. The CDR3 sequence: CASSLVSGGETQYF. CDR3 DNA: TGTGCCAGCAGCTTAGTTAGCGGGGGAGAGACCCAGTACTTC.

The chain has TRBV3-1 (or the pseudogene TRBV3-2) and TRBJ1-1; the D gene is possibly TRBD1 (6 bases). This CDR3 has 14 residues. The germline CDR1 and CDR2 sequences are LGHDT and YNNKEL (reference sequence). Trimming pared 2 bases from V and 2 bases from J, leaving 9 bases between. CDR3 region: CASSQQGPNTEAFF. In DNA form, the CDR3 reads TGTGCCAGCAGCCAACAGGGGCCCAACACTGAAGCTTTCTTT.

This clone was observed once. J is TRBJ2-5 and V is TRBV10-3; either TRBD1 or TRBD2 may supply D (6 bases each). V was pared by 1 base and J by 2 bases, with 11 bases between. The CDR3 runs to 15 residues. The germline gives CDR1 ENHRY, CDR2 SYGVKD. The CDR3, as DNA: TGTGCCATCAGTGAGTTTGGAGGGGGGCAAGAGACCCAGTACTTC. Translation gives CAISEFGGGQETQYF.

Only one count was recorded for this clone. The rearrangement joins TRBV7-8 to TRBJ2-2; 15 bases fit TRBD2. V dropped 5 bases and J dropped 0; count of bases not matched to a gene: 4. The CDR3 loop spans 18 amino acids. In germline, CDR1 is SGHVS, CDR2 FQNEAQ. The CDR3: CASSPRTSGGANTGELFF. The CDR3 nucleotides read TGTGCCAGCAGCCCCCGGACTAGCGGGGGGGCGAACACCGGGGAGCTGTTTTTT.

The CDR3 region is CASSVGTGWNTEAFF. The CDR3 nucleotides read TGTGCCAGCAGTGTGGGGACAGGGTGGAACACTGAAGCTTTCTTT. This chain uses TRBV25-1 with TRBJ1-1; 9 bases map to TRBD1. Germline CDR1 MGHDK, CDR2 SYGVNS. Trimming took 4 bases from V and 1 from J; bases not matched to a gene: 4. CDR3 size: 15 residues.

This clone was observed once. The chain carries TRBV6-5 and TRBJ1-5, with 9 bases fitting TRBD1. The length of the CDR3 is 14 residues. The ends lost 8 bases at V and 1 base at J; junction bases unmatched: 3. CDR1 and CDR2 (germline): MNHEY, SVGAGI. In DNA, the CDR3 is TGTGCCAGCCGGGACAGGGTAAGCAATCAGCCCCAGCATTTT. Its protein product is CASRDRVSNQPQHF.

This CDR3 is CASSAASGPDTQYF. CDR3 DNA: TGTGCCAGCAGCGCGGCTAGCGGACCGGATACGCAGTATTTT. The genes are TRBV5-6 and TRBJ2-3, with 7 bases lining up with TRBD2. The length of the CDR3 is 14 residues. The V gene end was trimmed by 4 bases and the J gene end by 6 bases; junction bases not matched to a gene: 8. The germline V gene has CDR1 SGHDT and CDR2 YYEEEE.

Concerning this clone: Within the sample, other DNA sequences also encode this same CDR3. DNA for the CDR3: TGTGCCAGCAGCTTGGGTGGTAAAACCTACGAGCAGTACTTC. Translated, it gives CASSLGGKTYEQYF. The rearrangement uses TRBV5-4 and TRBJ2-7; D ambiguous. CDR3 length equals 14 residues. Germline-derived CDR1 and CDR2 are SGHNT and YYREEE (reference sequence). Trimming removed 0 bases from V and 2 bases from J, with 9 bases in between. Looking up the rest from reference TRBV5-4 and TRBJ2-7 gives the full variable domain: ETGVTQSPTHLIKTRGQQVTLRCSSQSGHNTVSWYQQALGQGPQFIFQYYREEENGRGNFPPRFSGLQFPNYSSELNVNALELDDSALYLCASSLGGKTYEQYFGPGTRLTVT.

V usage is TRBV4-3 and J usage is TRBJ2-7; D is unresolved. The germline CDR1 and CDR2 sequences are LGHNA and YSLEER. This CDR3 region has 14 residues. V was clipped by 1 base and J by 7 bases, with 14 bases between them. Here the CDR3 DNA reads TGCGCCAGCAGCCAAGGTCACTATCCGCGGGAGCAGTACTTC. Protein sequence: CASSQGHYPREQYF.

A word on this clone: The same CDR3 arises from other DNA sequences in this sample as well. CDR3 residues: CAWSLGDTQYF. CDR3 nucleotides: TGTGCCTGGAGTCTCGGAGATACGCAGTATTTT. This chain links TRBV30 with TRBJ2-3; no reliable D call. V dropped 2 bases and J dropped 5 bases, with 5 bases sitting between them. CDR1 is GTSNPN and CDR2 is SVGIG in the germline V gene (reference sequence). This CDR3 is built from 11 residues.

The chain is built from TRBV4-2 and TRBJ2-7; 7 bases fit TRBD1. The V gene's germline CDR1 is LGHNA and CDR2 YNFKEQ. This CDR3 region has 15 residues. The trim removed 4 bases at V and 0 bases at J, leaving 6 bases unmatched. CDR3 loop: CASSPPGQPSYEQYF. CDR3 nucleotide sequence: TGTGCCAGCAGCCCCCCGGGACAGCCCTCCTACGAGCAGTACTTC.

V gene TRBV15 combines with J gene TRBJ1-4; TRBD1 might be the D (6 bases). Trimming took 6 bases from V and 0 from J, leaving 8 bases between them. Germline CDR1 reads LNHNV; CDR2 reads YYDKDF (reference sequence). This CDR3 comprises 14 residues. The DNA for the CDR3 is TGTGCCACCAGACAGGGTGCAACTAATGAAAAACTGTTTTTT. The encoded protein is CATRQGATNEKLFF.

This chain links TRBV2 with TRBJ2-7; D is tentatively TRBD1 or TRBD2 (5 bases each). V lost 1 base, J lost 9 bases, and 13 bases lay in between. Germline V gives CDR1 SNHLY, CDR2 FYNNEI. CDR3 length: 13 amino acids. CDR3 DNA sequence: TGTGCCAGCAGTGAAGTCGGGACCGCTAGGCAGTACTTC. It translates to CASSEVGTARQYF.

The rearrangement joins TRBV21-1 to TRBJ2-7; the table's TRBD2 call for D was not verified on the DNA. TRBV21-1 is labeled a pseudogene. CDR3 length: 15 amino acids. Written as DNA, the CDR3 is TGTGCCAGCAGCAAATTGGACGGGGGGGCGAGTGAGCAGTACTTC. Translation: CASSKLDGGASEQYF.

This chain links TRBV6-2 or TRBV6-3 with TRBJ2-7; no reliable D call. Looked up from germline, CDR1 is MNHEY and CDR2 is SVGEGT. V lost 5 bases to trimming and J lost 2 bases, with 10 bases between them. This CDR3 has 13 residues. This CDR3 is CASSLGITYEQYF. CDR3 coding DNA: TGTGCCAGCAGTCTTGGGATAACCTACGAGCAGTACTTC.

This CDR3 is CASSSPWGSSYEQYF. Here the CDR3 DNA reads TGTGCCAGCAGTTCCCCGTGGGGCAGCTCCTACGAGCAGTACTTC. The chain joins TRBV27 to TRBJ2-7, with D possibly matching TRBD1 (5 bases). Germline values: CDR1 MNHEY, CDR2 SMNVEV (reference sequence). This CDR3 spans 15 amino acids. V lost 4 bases to trimming and J lost 0 bases, with 13 bases between them.

Worth noting for this clone: The junction differs from germline at one of its ends, possibly a read error. The V gene is TRBV5-4, the J gene TRBJ2-5, with 9 bases aligning to TRBD2. The CDR3 loop spans 15 amino acids. Germline CDR1 and CDR2: SGHNT and YYREEE (reference sequence). CDR3 bases: TGTGCCAGCAGCTTGCCTAGCGGGATCCAAGGGACCCAGTACTTC. Its translation is CASSLPSGIQGTQYF.